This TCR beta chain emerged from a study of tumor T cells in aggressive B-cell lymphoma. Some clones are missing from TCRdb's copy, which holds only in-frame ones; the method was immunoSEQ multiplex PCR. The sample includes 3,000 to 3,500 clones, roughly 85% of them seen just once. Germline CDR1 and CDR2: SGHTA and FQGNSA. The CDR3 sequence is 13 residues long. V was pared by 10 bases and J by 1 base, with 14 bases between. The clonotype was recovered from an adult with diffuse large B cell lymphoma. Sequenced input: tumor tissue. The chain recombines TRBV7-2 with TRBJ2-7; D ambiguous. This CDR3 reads CATSLVPSYEQYF. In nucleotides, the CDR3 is TGTGCCACCTCCCTAGTCCCGTCCTACGAGCAGTACTTC.